Given below is one TCR beta chain in context. The antigen is not known. The CDR3 is 14 amino acids. Trimming cost V 6 bases and J 6 bases; bases outside gene matches: 7. The V gene's germline CDR1 is MGHDK and CDR2 SYGVNS. Primers for the PCR totalled 60 Vbeta and 13 Jbeta. TCRdb keeps only in-frame clones here, not all; method: immunoSEQ multiplex PCR. The repertoire holds some 90,000 clones, about 81% seen once, with approximately 3% in the top ten. This sample is drawn from a study of cytomegalovirus exposure and HLA in healthy donors. Study-level points and caveats: Analysis performed later found 16,951 TCR beta sequences associated with HLA alleles at 0.05 false discovery rate. The Asian-associated ancestry cluster reportedly had fewer N-insertions than the roughly 700-donor mean in a later analysis. Most subjects' HLA-A and HLA-B alleles were reportedly predicted from TCR beta sequences.

The chain combines TRBV25-1 with TRBJ1-5, with 8 bases lining up with TRBD1. The TCR originated in a woman in her thirties or forties in good health and CMV-seronegative. Source material: PBMCs. This chain's CDR3 is CASSLTGGGQPQHF. The CDR3 DNA is TGTGCCAGCAGCCTCACAGGGGGTGGTCAGCCCCAGCATTTT.